This TCR beta chain was retrieved from a study of preoperative IRX-2 immunotherapy in early breast cancer. This sample's treatment: preoperative locoregional IRX-2 cytokine immunotherapy. Per the germline V gene, CDR1 is SGHNT and CDR2 is YENEEA. The CDR3 is 15 amino acids. Trimming took 7 bases from V and 0 from J, leaving 15 bases between them. The table came from immunoSEQ multiplex PCR; TCRdb's copy has only in-frame clones and leaves some out. Of 39,000 or so clones listed, roughly 80% were seen once; the top ten hold roughly 1.2%. The sample consisted of tumor tissue, taken after IRX-2 immunotherapy. The rearrangement joins TRBV11-3 to TRBJ1-1; D might be TRBD1 (5 bases). The receptor comes from a human donor with breast cancer. The CDR3 nucleotides read TGTGCCAGCAACACAGGTCCGGTCTTGAACACTGAAGCTTTCTTT. Its translation is CASNTGPVLNTEAFF.